Sequencing of this T cell receptor beta chain was carried out in a study of T cell repertoires in MIS-A myocarditis (dated by TCRdb to between 2021 and 2024). This clone showed up just a few times. No antigen is known for it. The input lacks base qualities; no much larger clone sits a single base away. The QIAamp DNA FFPE kit was used to extract genomic DNA from formalin-fixed paraffin-embedded autopsy tissue. Amplification of TCRbeta CDR3 regions relied on the immunoSEQ bias-controlled multiplex PCR, followed by high-throughput sequencing. The authors processed their data as follows. The immunoSEQ vendor pipeline collapsed and filtered the CDR3 sequences so that the abundance and frequency of each unique TCRbeta CDR3 could be quantified. Using a 90% global sequence identity threshold, CD-HIT clustered dominant CDR3 amino acid sequences together with SARS-CoV-2-specific ImmuneCODE TCRbeta sequences. A clone was classed as hyperexpanded at a frequency of 0.1 to 1 and as large at a frequency of 0.01 to 0.1. CDR3 amino acid sequences and V and J gene assignments of dominant clones were confirmed with MiXCR. The R stringdist package was used to compute Levenshtein distances between the patient clonotypes and the ImmuneCODE hits. TCRdb took over this immuneACCESS table, retaining in-frame rearrangements with V and J assigned. Such tables are incomplete; in checked studies, under half of the missing clones stem from an unresolved V gene, and the remainder is unexplained. Clone size and V and J calls were adopted from that table, with D and trimming inferred from the DNA. This sample lists 14,000 to 15,000 clones; about 67% were detected once. 50% to 75% of the sample comes from the top ten.

The TCR sequence derives from a man aged 18 to 29 with fulminant myocarditis from multisystem inflammatory syndrome in adults (MIS-A) after COVID-19. Material: left ventricle heart tissue obtained at autopsy. The cell subset or site label, read with the paper, signifies: cardiac tissue sample (left or right ventricle, interventricular septum, or pericardium).

CDR3 sequence: CASSPTGANEQFF. The sequenced DNA is TGTGCCAGCTCTCCGACAGGGGCGAATGAGCAGTTCTTC. The V gene is TRBV18 and the J gene is TRBJ2-1, with TRBD1 matching 8 junction bases. The germline V gene gives CDR1 as KGHSH and CDR2 as LQKENI. V ends up 6 bases short and J 7 bases short, with an unmatched junction base count of 5. The CDR3 sequence holds 13 residues, the cysteine and phenylalanine included. Kept here is only the CDR3 DNA, which spans 39 bases and is read in frame from base 1.